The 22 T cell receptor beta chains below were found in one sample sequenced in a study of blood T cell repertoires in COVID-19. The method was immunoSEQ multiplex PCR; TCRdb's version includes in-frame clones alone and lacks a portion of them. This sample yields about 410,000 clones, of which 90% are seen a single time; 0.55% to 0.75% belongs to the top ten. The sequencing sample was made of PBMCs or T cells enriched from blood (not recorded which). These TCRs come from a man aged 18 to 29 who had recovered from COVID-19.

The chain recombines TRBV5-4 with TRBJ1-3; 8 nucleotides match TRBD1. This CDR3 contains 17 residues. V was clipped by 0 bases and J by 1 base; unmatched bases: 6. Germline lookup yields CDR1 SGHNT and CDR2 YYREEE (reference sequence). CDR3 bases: TGTGCCAGCAGCTTGGGCACAGGGGGTTTGTCTGGAAACACCATATATTTT. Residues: CASSLGTGGLSGNTIYF. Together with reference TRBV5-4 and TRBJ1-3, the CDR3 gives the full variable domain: ETGVTQSPTHLIKTRGQQVTLRCSSQSGHNTVSWYQQALGQGPQFIFQYYREEENGRGNFPPRFSGLQFPNYSSELNVNALELDDSALYLCASSLGTGGLSGNTIYFGEGSWLTVV.

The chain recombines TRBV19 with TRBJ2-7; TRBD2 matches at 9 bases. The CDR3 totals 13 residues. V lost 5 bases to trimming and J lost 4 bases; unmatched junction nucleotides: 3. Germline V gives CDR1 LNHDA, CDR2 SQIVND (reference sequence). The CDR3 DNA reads TGTGCCAGTAGTCGACTAGCGGAATACGAGCAGTACTTC. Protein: CASSRLAEYEQYF.

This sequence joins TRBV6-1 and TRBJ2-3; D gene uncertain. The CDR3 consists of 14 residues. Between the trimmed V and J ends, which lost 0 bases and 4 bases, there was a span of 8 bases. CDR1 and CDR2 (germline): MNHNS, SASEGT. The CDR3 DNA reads TGTGCCAGCAGTGAAGCGCCAGTTTCAGATACGCAGTATTTT. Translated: CASSEAPVSDTQYF.

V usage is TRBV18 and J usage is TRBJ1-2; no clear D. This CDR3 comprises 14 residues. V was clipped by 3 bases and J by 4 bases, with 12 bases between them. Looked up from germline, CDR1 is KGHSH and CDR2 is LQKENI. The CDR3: CASSPSWGGYGYTF. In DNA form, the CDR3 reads TGTGCCAGCTCACCGTCGTGGGGAGGCTATGGCTACACCTTC. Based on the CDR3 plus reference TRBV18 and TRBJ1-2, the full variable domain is NAGVMQNPRHLVRRRGQEARLRCSPMKGHSHVYWYRQLPEEGLKFMVYLQKENIIDESGMPKERFSAEFPKEGPSILRIQQVVRGDSAAYFCASSPSWGGYGYTFGSGTRLTVV.

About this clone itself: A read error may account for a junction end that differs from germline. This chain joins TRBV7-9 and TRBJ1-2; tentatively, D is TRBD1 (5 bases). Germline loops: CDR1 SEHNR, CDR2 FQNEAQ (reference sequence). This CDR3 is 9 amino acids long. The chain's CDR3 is CASSPQRQF. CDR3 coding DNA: TGTGCCAGCAGCCCCCAACGACAGTTC.

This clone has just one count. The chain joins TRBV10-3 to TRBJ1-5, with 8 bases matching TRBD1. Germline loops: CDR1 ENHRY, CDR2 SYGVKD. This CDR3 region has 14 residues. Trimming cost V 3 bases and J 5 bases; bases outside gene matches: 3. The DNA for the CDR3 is TGTGCCATCAGTGAAGGACAGGGCGATCAGCCCCAGCATTTT. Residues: CAISEGQGDQPQHF.

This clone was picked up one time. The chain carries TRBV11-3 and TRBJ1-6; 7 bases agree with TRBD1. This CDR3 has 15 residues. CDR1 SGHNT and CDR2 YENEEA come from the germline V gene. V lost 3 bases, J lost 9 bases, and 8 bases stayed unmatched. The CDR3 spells CASSFEGAGVSPLHF. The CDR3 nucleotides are TGTGCCAGCAGCTTCGAGGGGGCAGGAGTTTCACCCCTCCACTTT.

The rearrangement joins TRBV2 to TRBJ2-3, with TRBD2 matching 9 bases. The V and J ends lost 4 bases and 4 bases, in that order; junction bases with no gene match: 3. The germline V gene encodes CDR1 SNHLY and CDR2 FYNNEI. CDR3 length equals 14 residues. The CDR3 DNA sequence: TGTGCCAGCAGTGGCGGGGGGGGCCCAGATACGCAGTATTTT. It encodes CASSGGGGPDTQYF.

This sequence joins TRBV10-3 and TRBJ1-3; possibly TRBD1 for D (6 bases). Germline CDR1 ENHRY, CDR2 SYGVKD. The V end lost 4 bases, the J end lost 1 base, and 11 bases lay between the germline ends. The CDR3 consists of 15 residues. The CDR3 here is CAISGWDKSGNTIYF. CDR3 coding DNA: TGTGCCATCAGTGGGTGGGACAAGTCTGGAAACACCATATATTTT.

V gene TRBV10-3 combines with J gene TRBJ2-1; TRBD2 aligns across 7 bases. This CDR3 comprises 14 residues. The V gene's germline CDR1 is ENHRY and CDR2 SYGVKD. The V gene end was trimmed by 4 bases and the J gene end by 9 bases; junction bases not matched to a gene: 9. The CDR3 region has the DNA TGTGCCATCAGTGGGGAATTCGGGGAGGGTGAGCAGTTCTTC. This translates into CAISGEFGEGEQFF.

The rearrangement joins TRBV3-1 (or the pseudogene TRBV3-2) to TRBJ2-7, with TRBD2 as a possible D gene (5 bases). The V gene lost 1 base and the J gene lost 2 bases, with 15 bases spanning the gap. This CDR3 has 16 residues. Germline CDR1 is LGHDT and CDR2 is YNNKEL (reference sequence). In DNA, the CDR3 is TGTGCCAGCAGCCAAGGTGGCCACGGCGGGCCCTACGAGCAGTACTTC. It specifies CASSQGGHGGPYEQYF.

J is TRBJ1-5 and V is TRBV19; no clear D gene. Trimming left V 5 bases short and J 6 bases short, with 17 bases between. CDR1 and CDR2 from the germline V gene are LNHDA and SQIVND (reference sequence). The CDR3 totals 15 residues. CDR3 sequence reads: CASSYGVIGGQPQHF. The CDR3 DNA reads TGTGCCAGTAGTTACGGGGTAATAGGCGGTCAGCCCCAGCATTTT.

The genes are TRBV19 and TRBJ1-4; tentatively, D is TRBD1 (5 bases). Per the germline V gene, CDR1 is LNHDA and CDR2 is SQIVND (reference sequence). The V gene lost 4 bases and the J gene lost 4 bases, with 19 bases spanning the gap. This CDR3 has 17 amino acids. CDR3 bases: TGTGCCAGTAGTAGGGCCCCAGACAGATTTATTAATGAAAAACTGTTTTTT. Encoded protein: CASSRAPDRFINEKLFF.

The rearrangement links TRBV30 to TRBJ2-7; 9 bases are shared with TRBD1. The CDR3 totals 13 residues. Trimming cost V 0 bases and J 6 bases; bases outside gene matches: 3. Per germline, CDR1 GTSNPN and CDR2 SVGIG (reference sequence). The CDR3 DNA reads TGTGCCTGGAGTGTACAGGGGGCGGCCGAGCAGTACTTC. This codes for CAWSVQGAAEQYF. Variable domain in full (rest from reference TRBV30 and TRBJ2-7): SQTIHQWPATLVQPVGSPLSLECTVEGTSNPNLYWYRQAAGRGLQLLFYSVGIGQISSEVPQNLSASRPQDRQFILSSKKLLLSDSGFYLCAWSVQGAAEQYFGPGTRLTVT.

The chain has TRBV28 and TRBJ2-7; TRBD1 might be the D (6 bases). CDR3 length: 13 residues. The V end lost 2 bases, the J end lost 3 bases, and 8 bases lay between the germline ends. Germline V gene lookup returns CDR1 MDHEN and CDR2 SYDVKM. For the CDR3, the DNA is TGTGCCAGCAGTTTAGGACAGAACTACGAGCAGTACTTC. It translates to CASSLGQNYEQYF.

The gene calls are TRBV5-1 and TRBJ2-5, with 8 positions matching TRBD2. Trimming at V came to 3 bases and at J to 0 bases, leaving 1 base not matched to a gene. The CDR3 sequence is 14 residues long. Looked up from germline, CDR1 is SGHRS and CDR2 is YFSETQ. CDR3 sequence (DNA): TGCGCCAGCAGCTCGGGAGGGTACCAAGAGACCCAGTACTTC. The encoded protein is CASSSGGYQETQYF.

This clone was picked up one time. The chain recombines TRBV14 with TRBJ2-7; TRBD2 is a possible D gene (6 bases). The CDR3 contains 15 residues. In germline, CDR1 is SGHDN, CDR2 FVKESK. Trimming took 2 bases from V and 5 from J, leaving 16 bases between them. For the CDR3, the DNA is TGTGCCAGCAGCCAACTAATGGGGGGTTCGGACGAGCAGTACTTC. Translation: CASSQLMGGSDEQYF.

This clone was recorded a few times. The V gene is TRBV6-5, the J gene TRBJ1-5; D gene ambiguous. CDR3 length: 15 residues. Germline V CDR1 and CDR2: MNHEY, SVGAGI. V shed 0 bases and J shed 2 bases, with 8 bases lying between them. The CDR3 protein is CASSYSAGRNQPQHF. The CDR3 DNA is TGTGCCAGCAGTTACTCGGCAGGCCGCAATCAGCCCCAGCATTTT.

The CDR3 loop is CASSLFSGLPYNEQFF. For the CDR3, the DNA is TGTGCCAGCAGTTTATTCTCGGGACTACCCTACAATGAGCAGTTCTTC. V is TRBV27 and J is TRBJ2-1; 7 bases are shared with TRBD2. The CDR3 is 16 amino acids. Germline-derived CDR1 and CDR2 are MNHEY and SMNVEV (reference sequence). V lost 1 base, J lost 2 bases, and 5 bases stayed unmatched.

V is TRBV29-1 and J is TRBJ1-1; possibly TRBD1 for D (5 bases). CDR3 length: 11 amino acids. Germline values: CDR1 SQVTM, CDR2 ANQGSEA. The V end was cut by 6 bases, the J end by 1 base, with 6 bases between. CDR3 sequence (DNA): TGCAGCGTCGGACAGAACACTGAAGCTTTCTTT. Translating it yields CSVGQNTEAFF.

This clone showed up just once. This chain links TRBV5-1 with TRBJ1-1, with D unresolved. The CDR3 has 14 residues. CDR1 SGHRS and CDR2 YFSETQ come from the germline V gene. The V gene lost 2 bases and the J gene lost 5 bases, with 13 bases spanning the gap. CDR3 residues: CASSFYDRGTEAFF. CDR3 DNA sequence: TGCGCCAGCAGCTTTTATGATCGAGGAACTGAAGCTTTCTTT.

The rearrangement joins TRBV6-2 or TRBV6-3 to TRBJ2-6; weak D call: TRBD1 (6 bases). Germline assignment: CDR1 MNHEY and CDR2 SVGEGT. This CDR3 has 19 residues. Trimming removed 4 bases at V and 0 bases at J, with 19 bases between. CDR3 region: CASSFPRTEQPSGANVLTF. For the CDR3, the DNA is TGTGCCAGCAGTTTCCCACGGACAGAGCAACCCTCTGGGGCCAACGTCCTGACTTTC.